The 10 T cell receptor beta chains given below trace back to one sample, sequenced in a study of shared clonotypes between healthy human individuals. Clones were read by immunoSEQ multiplex PCR, and TCRdb kept only the in-frame ones, dropping some. The sample holds around 2.5 million clones, 93% seen once. The sample comprised naive CD4+ T cells from PBMCs. Noted subset: CD45RA+ positively selected. These receptors all come from a man between 18 and 29 years old in good health. Some clones in this sample may be carry-over from other donors' samples.

The gene calls are TRBV29-1 and TRBJ2-1; D is perhaps TRBD2 (6 bases). Germline CDR1 is SQVTM and CDR2 is ANQGSEA. V was cut by 4 bases and J by 2 bases, with 12 bases left in between. There are 14 residues in the CDR3. This chain's CDR3 is CSVARDLTYNEQFF. The CDR3 DNA follows: TGCAGCGTTGCCCGGGACTTAACCTACAATGAGCAGTTCTTC.

This chain connects TRBV9 to TRBJ2-5, with 7 bases that match TRBD1. This CDR3 region has 15 residues. V was clipped by 4 bases and J by 4 bases; unmatched bases: 10. Germline CDR1 is SGDLS and CDR2 is YYNGEE. The CDR3 DNA is TGTGCCAGCAGCCCCGGACAGGCCCTGGCAGAGACCCAGTACTTC. Its translation: CASSPGQALAETQYF.

The chain joins TRBV4-3 to TRBJ2-3; 8 bases are a match to TRBD1. The germline CDR1 and CDR2 sequences are LGHNA and YSLEER. This CDR3 has 19 amino acids. Germline trimming cut 2 bases from V and 2 bases from J; bases unmatched to any gene: 15. CDR3 in amino acids: CASSQLTGAQNLYTDTQYF. The CDR3 DNA sequence: TGCGCCAGCAGCCAATTGACAGGGGCCCAAAACCTTTACACAGATACGCAGTATTTT.

This clone was counted once. The sample contains more than one DNA sequence encoding this CDR3. The chain links TRBV5-1 to TRBJ2-3; D is perhaps TRBD1 (5 bases). Trimming removed 4 bases at V and 3 bases at J, with 9 bases between. The CDR3 is 13 residues long. Germline CDR1 and CDR2: SGHRS and YFSETQ. As DNA, the CDR3 is TGCGCCAGCAGCCCGGCAGGGACAGATACGCAGTATTTT. This codes for CASSPAGTDTQYF.

This chain links TRBV25-1 with TRBJ2-5; 12 bases fit TRBD2. The germline CDR1 and CDR2 sequences are MGHDK and SYGVNS. The CDR3 has 15 residues. With V trimmed by 1 base and J by 3 bases, 0 bases remained unmatched. CDR3 nucleotide sequence: TGTGCCAGCAGTGAATGGACTAGCGGGAAAGAGACCCAGTACTTC. It encodes CASSEWTSGKETQYF.

This chain joins TRBV2 and TRBJ2-5; D gene unclear. The CDR3 is made up of 12 amino acids. Per germline, CDR1 SNHLY and CDR2 FYNNEI. With 6 bases removed from V and 5 bases from J, the gap between germline ends came to 10 bases. The CDR3 sequence: CASRLEAETQYF. The CDR3 DNA reads as TGTGCCAGCAGGTTGGAAGCGGAGACCCAGTACTTC.

This chain links TRBV28 with TRBJ2-7; D is perhaps TRBD1 or TRBD2 (7 bases each). The CDR3 length is 13 residues. Trimming took off 11 bases at V and 3 bases at J, with 17 bases between the two ends. Germline values: CDR1 MDHEN, CDR2 SYDVKM. The CDR3 loop is CAARGGYNYEQYF. As DNA, the CDR3 is TGTGCCGCCAGGGGGGGATACAACTACGAGCAGTACTTC. The variable domain in full, completed from reference TRBV28 and TRBJ2-7, reads DVKVTQSSRYLVKRTGEKVFLECVQDMDHENMFWYRQDPGLGLRLIYFSYDVKMKEKGDIPEGYSVSREKKERFSLILESASTNQTSMYLCAARGGYNYEQYFGPGTRLTVT.

Regarding this clone: Additional DNA sequences in this sample encode the identical CDR3. The rearrangement uses TRBV7-9 and TRBJ1-4; TRBD1 agrees at 7 bases. This CDR3 comprises 14 residues. With V trimmed by 1 base and J by 6 bases, 2 bases remained unmatched. Looked up from germline, CDR1 is SEHNR and CDR2 is FQNEAQ (reference sequence). The CDR3 spells CASSLGTGDEKLFF. The CDR3 nucleotides are TGTGCCAGCAGCTTAGGAACAGGGGATGAAAAACTGTTTTTT.

The V call is TRBV4-1, the J call TRBJ1-1; TRBD1 agrees at 7 bases. This CDR3 spans 15 amino acids. Trimming removed 6 bases from V and 5 bases from J; junction bases left unmatched: 12. Germline V gives CDR1 MGHRA, CDR2 YSYEKL. CDR3 sequence reads: CASRNFRQGGTEAFF. CDR3 bases: TGCGCCAGCAGAAATTTTAGACAGGGAGGTACTGAAGCTTTCTTT.

J is TRBJ2-1 and V is TRBV9; D gene ambiguous. The germline V and J ends were trimmed by 1 base and 9 bases, with 11 bases remaining between them. Germline V gives CDR1 SGDLS, CDR2 YYNGEE. This CDR3 is 13 amino acids long. The CDR3 bases are TGTGCCAGCAGCGTACTGATCCATAGTGAGCAGTTCTTC. Its translation: CASSVLIHSEQFF.